Detailed here is one TCR beta chain. This clonotype has ten or more counts. There is no known antigen for this receptor. Base qualities are not provided; no much larger clone lies one nucleotide away. From a lookup of the germline V gene (reference sequence), CDR1 and CDR2 are LGHDT and YNNKEL. The V end loses 3 bases and the J end loses 5 bases, and a stretch of 16 bases separates them. The CDR3 numbers 16 residues from cysteine through phenylalanine. The retained sequence is limited to the CDR3, 48 bases, with the frame set at the first base. The data originate from a study of CD8+CD57+ T cells in acquired aplastic anemia (dated by TCRdb to 2016 to 2019). Describing the broader study: A mean of approximately 2.9 ug of DNA, ranging from roughly 0.18 to 30 ug, was extracted from sorted CD4+ and CD8+ cells. For healthy donor samples, the average read count was roughly 9.9 million for CD4+ cells and approximately 11 million for CD8+ cells.

In this study, sorted CD4+ and CD8+ T cells from the blood of healthy subjects and of severe aplastic anemia patients had their TCR repertoires deep-sequenced. Ficoll-Paque density gradient centrifugation was used to isolate peripheral blood mononuclear cells. Before DNA extraction, CD4+ and CD8+ T cells were sorted by FACS or by magnetic beads. TCR beta VDJ combination and CDR3 sequence profiling used genomic DNA as the template. TCR repertoire sequencing was run on an Illumina HiSeq 2000. The authors' pipeline ran thus. TRBV/TRBJ rearrangement plots, CDR3 size and DJ length profiles, and Simpson's diversity index were used to assess repertoires. The most abundant DNA sequence in the deep sequencing data was defined as the immunodominant clone. CDR3 amino acid sequences were checked for sharing between subjects and were compared against published repertoires and the VDJdb database. TCRdb passed the public sequencing reads through fastp at Q25 and MiXCR, retaining productive beta sequences. Each CDR3 protein appears once, grouped with its most common genes and DNA. The V and J calls come from TCRdb's annotation, not from the publication. Recorded for this sample are 350,000 to 450,000 distinct CDR3 sequences; 65% to 80% of them occurred a single time. The leading ten clones occupy 4% of the sample.

Beyond this particular receptor, the publication reports: No significant difference in CD8+ Simpson's diversity was found between patients and healthy controls (P=0.060). About 29 CD8+ CDR3 sequences were found to be shared between patients and controls, but these sequences appeared to be highly expressed in patients and within the immunodominant clones of the patients.

The TCR comes from a human donor in good health, serving as a control. This chain joins TRBV3-1 to TRBJ2-2; D gene: possibly TRBD2, on 5 matching bases. Input material: sorted CD4+, CD8+, or CD8+CD57+ T cells (not recorded which) from PBMCs. CDR3 loop: CASSHGFTGSTGELFF. The nucleotide sequence reads TGTGCCAGCAGCCACGGTTTTACGGGATCGACCGGGGAGCTGTTTTTT.